Listed below are T cell receptor beta chains from one sample, sequenced in a study of T-cell reconstitution after alpha-beta-depleted transplantation in children. TCRdb itself ran the PCR reads through MiXCR, one entry per CDR3 protein. This table has some 240,000 distinct CDR3 sequences, about 8.8% appearing once. The sequences come from PBMCs from the stem cell graft donor, collected from the stem cell graft. The receptors stem from a human donor who donated a stem cell graft to a child with SCID. Each CDR3 is given with its conserved first and last residue. The order of the fields is V gene, CDR3 length, J gene, D gene, clone size, CDR3 DNA, CDR3 protein. The D gene is left open where the match is weak. The size entry is marked missing in some rows and otherwise reads once, few, many or a size class.

TRBV5-1	14	TRBJ1-1	-	-	TGCGCCAGCACCGGGGGACGGCAGAACACTGAAGCTTTCTTT	CASTGGRQNTEAFF
TRBV14	14	TRBJ1-6	-	many	TGTGCCAGCAGCCAAGGCAGGGATAATTCACCCCTCCACTTT	CASSQGRDNSPLHF
TRBV28	13	TRBJ1-1	-	many	TGTGCCAGCAGGGTCACAGGGAACACTGAAGCTTTCTTT	CASRVTGNTEAFF
TRBV9	14	TRBJ1-2	TRBD1	few	TGTGCCAGCAGCGGGCGGGACAGGGTCTATGGCTACACCTTC	CASSGRDRVYGYTF
TRBV9	12	TRBJ2-1	-	many	TGTGCCAGCAGCGAGTATAACAATGAGCAGTTCTTC	CASSEYNNEQFF
TRBV20-1	15	TRBJ2-3	-	-	TGCAGTGCCCACGACTCGAGCGTATATCCAGATACGCAGTATTTT	CSAHDSSVYPDTQYF
TRBV5-1	15	TRBJ2-2	-	-	TGCGCCAGCAGCGGGCGGGACGCCCGCACCGGGGAGCTGTTTTTT	CASSGRDARTGELFF
TRBV7-2	16	TRBJ2-1	-	many	TGTGCCAGCAGCTTCTTGGGGGGCTCAATCTACAATGAGCAGTTCTTC	CASSFLGGSIYNEQFF
TRBV30	14	TRBJ1-6	-	few	TGTGCCTGGAGGAGGGGCGGAGTATGGTCACCCCTCCACTTT	CAWRRGGVWSPLHF
TRBV7-8	12	TRBJ2-5	-	many	TGTGCCAGCAGCTTCAATAGGCAGGGGAGAGACTTC	CASSFNRQGRDF
TRBV12-3/TRBV12-4	14	TRBJ2-7	TRBD2	-	TGTGCCAGCAGTCTTAGCGGGCTCTCCTACGAGCAGTACTTC	CASSLSGLSYEQYF
TRBV7-8	16	TRBJ1-5	-	many	TGTGCCAGCAGCCTACTGGGGCAGTTCCTTAATCAGCCCCAGCATTTT	CASSLLGQFLNQPQHF
TRBV5-1	17	TRBJ2-2	TRBD2	many	TGCGCCAGCAGCTTGGGGGGGACTAGCGACGACACCGGGGAGCTGTTTTTT	CASSLGGTSDDTGELFF
TRBV20-1	14	TRBJ2-2	TRBD2	many	TGCAGTGCTAGAATAGCGGGTAACACCGGGGAGCTGTTTTTT	CSARIAGNTGELFF
TRBV29-1	12	TRBJ2-5	-	many	TGCAGCGTTGTCCGGCAGCAAGAGACCCAGTACTTC	CSVVRQQETQYF
TRBV2	13	TRBJ2-1	-	many	TGTGCCAGCAAACGGGACCGAGACAATGAGCAGTTCTTC	CASKRDRDNEQFF
TRBV5-1	14	TRBJ1-4	-	many	TGCGCCAGCAGCGGAGACAGCTATAATGAAAAACTGTTTTTT	CASSGDSYNEKLFF
TRBV16	14	TRBJ2-1	-	-	TGTGCCAGCAGCCAATCACCCGGGGGCAATGAGCAGTTCTTC	CASSQSPGGNEQFF
TRBV20-1	16	TRBJ1-3	-	-	TGCAGTGCTAGGGGGCCCCCCCTTAGCTCTGGAAACACCATATATTTT	CSARGPPLSSGNTIYF
TRBV27	14	TRBJ2-2	-	many	TGTGCCAGCAGAGGAGGAGTTACTACCGGGGAGCTGTTTTTT	CASRGGVTTGELFF
TRBV5-1	14	TRBJ1-2	TRBD1	many	TGCGCCAGCAGCTCGGACAGGAACTTCTATGGCTACACCTTC	CASSSDRNFYGYTF
TRBV28	17	TRBJ2-7	TRBD2	many	TGTGCCAGCAGTTTTGGTGTCGTGGGGGGGACCTCCTACGAGCAGTACTTC	CASSFGVVGGTSYEQYF
TRBV20-1	12	TRBJ2-5	-	few	TGCAGTGCAAGGGACAATAAAGAGACCCAGTACTTC	CSARDNKETQYF
TRBV5-1	14	TRBJ1-4	-	many	TGCGCCAGCAGCTTGCAGGGGAGTAATGAAAAACTGTTTTTT	CASSLQGSNEKLFF
TRBV6-5	14	TRBJ1-2	-	few	TGTGCCAGCAGTTACGGCAGTACCCCCTATGGCTACACCTTC	CASSYGSTPYGYTF
TRBV20-1	14	TRBJ1-4	-	many	TGCAGTGCCCAGATCTCCAGGGAGGGTGAAAAACTGTTTTTT	CSAQISREGEKLFF
TRBV2	13	TRBJ2-7	TRBD1	many	TGTGCCAGCAGTGTTAAGGACAGGGCCGAGCAGTACTTC	CASSVKDRAEQYF
TRBV5-1	12	TRBJ2-5	-	many	TGCGCCAGCCCAACATCCCTTGAGACCCAGTACTTC	CASPTSLETQYF
TRBV20-1	15	TRBJ2-3	-	many	TGCAGTGCCACCCGTCCGGCAGGAAGCACAGATACGCAGTATTTT	CSATRPAGSTDTQYF
TRBV12-5	15	TRBJ1-5	-	-	TGTGCTAGTGCCCCCCCGGGGGGTCCTGAGCAGCCCCAGCATTTT	CASAPPGGPEQPQHF
TRBV5-1	18	TRBJ2-3	-	many	TGCGCCAGCAGCTTGGGGATCGCCTCGTCTTTAGGCACAGATACGCAGTATTTT	CASSLGIASSLGTDTQYF
TRBV20-1	15	TRBJ2-3	-	many	TGCAGTGCTAGAGACCGCATCAGGGGCACAGATACGCAGTATTTT	CSARDRIRGTDTQYF
TRBV20-1	14	TRBJ1-3	-	many	TGCAGTGCCTTGCAGAGCAACTCTGGAAACACCATATATTTT	CSALQSNSGNTIYF
TRBV7-2	15	TRBJ1-6	-	many	TGTGCCAGCAGCTTAGTATGGCAGAGTAATTCACCCCTCCACTTT	CASSLVWQSNSPLHF
TRBV20-1	14	TRBJ1-2	-	many	TGCAGTGCTAGGAGTCAGGGCGTATACTATGGCTACACCTTC	CSARSQGVYYGYTF
TRBV20-1	16	TRBJ1-5	-	few	TGCAGTGCTACCCGGGCGGCGACAGGTAGCAATCAGCCCCAGCATTTT	CSATRAATGSNQPQHF
TRBV4-1	12	TRBJ2-1	-	many	TGCGCCAGCAGCCACCTTTCGAATGAGCAGTTCTTC	CASSHLSNEQFF
TRBV3-1	14	TRBJ2-4	-	many	TGTGCCAGCAGCCAAGGGCGGGGCAAAAACATTCAGTACTTC	CASSQGRGKNIQYF
TRBV7-9	13	TRBJ2-5	-	many	TGTGCCAGCATAAGGGGAAACCAAGAGACCCAGTACTTC	CASIRGNQETQYF
TRBV7-2	15	TRBJ1-2	-	few	TGTGCCAGCAGCCATTCGGCCAGGTCTAACTATGGCTACACCTTC	CASSHSARSNYGYTF
TRBV14	14	TRBJ2-7	TRBD2	many	TGTGCCAGCAGACTTAGCGGGGGCTCCTACGAGCAGTACTTC	CASRLSGGSYEQYF
TRBV10-3	16	TRBJ2-1	-	many	TGTGCCATCAGTGAGTTTGGACGGAGTTCCTACAATGAGCAGTTCTTC	CAISEFGRSSYNEQFF
TRBV20-1	16	TRBJ2-3	TRBD2	many	TGCAGTGTCCCACCCAAAGCGGGGCCCCTCGGGGATACGCAGTATTTT	CSVPPKAGPLGDTQYF
TRBV5-1	13	TRBJ2-2	-	many	TGCGCCAGCCGGGGCGCCGACACCGGGGAGCTGTTTTTT	CASRGADTGELFF
TRBV6-1	15	TRBJ1-4	-	many	TGTGCCAGCAGGGGGTTTGACACCGGTAATGAAAAACTGTTTTTT	CASRGFDTGNEKLFF
TRBV2	14	TRBJ2-6	TRBD1	many	TGTGCCAGCCGACAGGGGACTGGGGCCAACGTCCTGACTTTC	CASRQGTGANVLTF
TRBV28	13	TRBJ1-6	-	many	TGTGCCAGCAGTTTGGGCCATAATTCACCCCTCCACTTT	CASSLGHNSPLHF
TRBV20-1	15	TRBJ2-3	TRBD2	many	TGCAGTGCTAGACCAGCGGGGGGGCCGGCAGATACGCAGTATTTT	CSARPAGGPADTQYF
TRBV7-2	15	TRBJ2-1	TRBD2	many	TGTGCCAGCAGCTTAATGGGACTAGCTGCCACTGAGCAGTTCTTC	CASSLMGLAATEQFF
TRBV11-2	16	TRBJ2-5	TRBD2	many	TGTGCCAGCAGCTTAGGATTGCGGGGGATGGAAGAGACCCAGTACTTC	CASSLGLRGMEETQYF
TRBV7-9	13	TRBJ1-2	-	many	TGTGCCAGCAGCCTGGGACTGGACTATGGCTACACCTTC	CASSLGLDYGYTF
TRBV4-1	15	TRBJ1-1	-	many	TGCGCCAGCAGCCCCCGGGGGGGATCGACCACTGAAGCTTTCTTT	CASSPRGGSTTEAFF
TRBV29-1	13	TRBJ1-2	-	few	TGCAGCGTCCCACAGCCGACCACATATGGCTACACCTTC	CSVPQPTTYGYTF
TRBV5-1	13	TRBJ1-1	-	many	TGCGCCAGCAGTTACCGAGGGGACACTGAAGCTTTCTTT	CASSYRGDTEAFF
TRBV7-2	14	TRBJ1-2	-	once	TGTGCCAGCACGCGGACGGGAACCTCGGGCGGCTACCCCTTC	CASTRTGTSGGYPF
TRBV10-3	14	TRBJ1-1	-	many	TGTGCCACAAAAGGTGGGCCAGGGAACACTGAAGCTTTCTTT	CATKGGPGNTEAFF
TRBV5-1	16	TRBJ1-1	-	many	TGCGCCAGCAGCCTCCGGCCGGGACAAGGAACCACTGAAGCTTTCTTT	CASSLRPGQGTTEAFF
TRBV29-1	16	TRBJ2-3	-	few	TGCAGCGTTACGGGACTCCTCCCCGGGAGCACAGATACGCAGTATTTT	CSVTGLLPGSTDTQYF
TRBV2	13	TRBJ1-2	-	many	TGTGCCAGCAGGGCGGGCAGGGGATATGGCTACACCTTC	CASRAGRGYGYTF